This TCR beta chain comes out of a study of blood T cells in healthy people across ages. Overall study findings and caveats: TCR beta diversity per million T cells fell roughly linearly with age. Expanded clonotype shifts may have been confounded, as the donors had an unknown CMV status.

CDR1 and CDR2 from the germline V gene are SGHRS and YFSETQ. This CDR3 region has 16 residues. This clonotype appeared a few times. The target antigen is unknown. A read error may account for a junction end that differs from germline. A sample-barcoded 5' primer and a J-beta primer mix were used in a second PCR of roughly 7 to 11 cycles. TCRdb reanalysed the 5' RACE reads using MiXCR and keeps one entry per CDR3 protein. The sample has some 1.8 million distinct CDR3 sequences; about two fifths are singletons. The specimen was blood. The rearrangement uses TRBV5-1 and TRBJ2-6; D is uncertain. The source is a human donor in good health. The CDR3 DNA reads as TGCGCCAGCAGTTTGGGTCGGGCCTCTGGGGCCAACGTCCTGACTTTC. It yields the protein CASSLGRASGANVLTF.